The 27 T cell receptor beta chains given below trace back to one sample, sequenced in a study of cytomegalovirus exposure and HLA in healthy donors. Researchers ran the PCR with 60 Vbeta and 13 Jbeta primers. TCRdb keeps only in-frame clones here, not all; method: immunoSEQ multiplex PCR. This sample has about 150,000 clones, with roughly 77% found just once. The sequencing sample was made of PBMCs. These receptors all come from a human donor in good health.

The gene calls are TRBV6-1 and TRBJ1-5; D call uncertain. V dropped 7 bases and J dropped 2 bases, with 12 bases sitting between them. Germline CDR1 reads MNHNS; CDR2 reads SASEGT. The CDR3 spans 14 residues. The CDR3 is CASIFRLGNQPQHF. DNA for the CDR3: TGTGCCAGCATCTTCAGGCTGGGCAATCAGCCCCAGCATTTT.

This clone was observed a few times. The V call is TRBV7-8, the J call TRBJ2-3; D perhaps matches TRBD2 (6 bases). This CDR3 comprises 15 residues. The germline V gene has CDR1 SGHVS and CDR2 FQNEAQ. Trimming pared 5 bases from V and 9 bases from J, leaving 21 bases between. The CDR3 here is CASSRVPGLRDTQYF. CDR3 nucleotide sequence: TGTGCCAGCAGCCGAGTTCCGGGACTTCGCGACACGCAGTATTTT.

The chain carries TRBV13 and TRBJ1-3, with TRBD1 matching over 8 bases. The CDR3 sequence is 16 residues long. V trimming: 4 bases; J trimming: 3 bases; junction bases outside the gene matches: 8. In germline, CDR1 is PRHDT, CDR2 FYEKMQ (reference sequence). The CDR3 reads CASSSRGQAIGNTIYF. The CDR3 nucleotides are TGTGCCAGCAGCTCCCGGGGACAGGCGATTGGAAACACCATATATTTT.

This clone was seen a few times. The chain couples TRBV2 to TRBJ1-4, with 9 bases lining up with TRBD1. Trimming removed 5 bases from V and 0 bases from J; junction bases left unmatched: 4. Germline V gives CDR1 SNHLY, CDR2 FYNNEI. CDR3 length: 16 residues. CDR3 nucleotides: TGTGCCAGCAGTAGGGACAGGGAAACAACTAATGAAAAACTGTTTTTT. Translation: CASSRDRETTNEKLFF.

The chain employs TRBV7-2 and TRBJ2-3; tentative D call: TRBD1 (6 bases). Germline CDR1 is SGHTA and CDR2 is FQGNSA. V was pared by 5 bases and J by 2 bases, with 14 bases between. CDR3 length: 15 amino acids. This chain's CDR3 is CASSLAGQITDTQYF. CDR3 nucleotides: TGTGCCAGCAGCCTCGCTGGACAGATCACAGATACGCAGTATTTT.

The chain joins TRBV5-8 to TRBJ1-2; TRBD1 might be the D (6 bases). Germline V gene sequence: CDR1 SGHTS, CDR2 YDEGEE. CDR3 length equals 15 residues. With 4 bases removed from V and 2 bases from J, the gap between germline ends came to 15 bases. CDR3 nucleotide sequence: TGTGCCAGCAGCCGGGCCGGGACATCGAACTATGGCTACACCTTC. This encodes CASSRAGTSNYGYTF. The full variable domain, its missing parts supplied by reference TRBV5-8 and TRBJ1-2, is EAGVTQSPTHLIKTRGQQATLRCSPISGHTSVYWYQQALGLGLQFLLWYDEGEERNRGNFPPRFSGRQFPNYSSELNVNALELEDSALYLCASSRAGTSNYGYTFGSGTRLTVV.

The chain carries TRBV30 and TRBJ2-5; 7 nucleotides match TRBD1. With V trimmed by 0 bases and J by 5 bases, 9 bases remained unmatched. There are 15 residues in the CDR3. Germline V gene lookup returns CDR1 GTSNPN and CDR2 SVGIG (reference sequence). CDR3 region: CAWSVWQGVGETQYF. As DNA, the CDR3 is TGTGCCTGGAGTGTTTGGCAGGGGGTGGGGGAGACCCAGTACTTC.

CDR3 coding DNA: TGCAGCGTTGCACCGCGGCCGGCAGGGGAGCTGTTTTTT. Residues: CSVAPRPAGELFF. The rearrangement uses TRBV29-1 and TRBJ2-2; D ambiguous. Between the trimmed V and J ends, which lost 4 bases and 8 bases, there was a span of 14 bases. The CDR3 has 13 residues. Germline V gives CDR1 SQVTM, CDR2 ANQGSEA.

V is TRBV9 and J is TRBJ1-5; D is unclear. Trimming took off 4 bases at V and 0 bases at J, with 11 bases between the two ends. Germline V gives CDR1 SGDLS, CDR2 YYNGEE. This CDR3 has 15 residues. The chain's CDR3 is CASSRRSGSNQPQHF. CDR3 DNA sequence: TGTGCCAGCAGCCGCCGATCGGGTAGCAATCAGCCCCAGCATTTT. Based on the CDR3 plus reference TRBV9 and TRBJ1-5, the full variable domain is DSGVTQTPKHLITATGQRVTLRCSPRSGDLSVYWYQQSLDQGLQFLIQYYNGEERAKGNILERFSAQQFPDLHSELNLSSLELGDSALYFCASSRRSGSNQPQHFGDGTRLSIL.

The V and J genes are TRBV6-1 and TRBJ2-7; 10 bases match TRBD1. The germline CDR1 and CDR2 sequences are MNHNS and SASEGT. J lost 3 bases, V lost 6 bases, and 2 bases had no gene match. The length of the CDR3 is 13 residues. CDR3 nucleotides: TGTGCCAGCAGCCGGGACAGGGGCTACGAGCAGTACTTC. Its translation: CASSRDRGYEQYF.

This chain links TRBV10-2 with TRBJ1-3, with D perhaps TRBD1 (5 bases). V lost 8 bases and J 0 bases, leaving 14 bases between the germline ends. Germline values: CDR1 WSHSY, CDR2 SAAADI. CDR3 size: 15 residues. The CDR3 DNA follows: TGCGCCAGCGCTGGAGGGACCAACTCTGGAAACACCATATATTTT. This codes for CASAGGTNSGNTIYF.

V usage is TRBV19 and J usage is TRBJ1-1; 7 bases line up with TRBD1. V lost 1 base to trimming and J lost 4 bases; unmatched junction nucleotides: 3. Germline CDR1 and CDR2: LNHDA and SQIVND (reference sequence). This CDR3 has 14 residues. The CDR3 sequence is CASSIGQGITEAFF. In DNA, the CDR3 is TGTGCCAGTAGTATAGGACAGGGAATCACTGAAGCTTTCTTT.

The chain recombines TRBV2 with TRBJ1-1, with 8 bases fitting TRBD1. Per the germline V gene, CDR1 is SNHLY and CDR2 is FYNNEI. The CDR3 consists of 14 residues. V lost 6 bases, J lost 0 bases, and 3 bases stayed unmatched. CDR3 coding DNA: TGTGCCAGCAGCAACAGGGGGATGAACACTGAAGCTTTCTTT. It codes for CASSNRGMNTEAFF.

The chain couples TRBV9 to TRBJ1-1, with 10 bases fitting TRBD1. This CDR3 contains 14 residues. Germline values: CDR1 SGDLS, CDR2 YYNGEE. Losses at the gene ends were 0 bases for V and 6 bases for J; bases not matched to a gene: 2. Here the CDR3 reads CASSVDGTGAEAFF. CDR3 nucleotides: TGTGCCAGCAGCGTAGATGGGACAGGGGCTGAAGCTTTCTTT.

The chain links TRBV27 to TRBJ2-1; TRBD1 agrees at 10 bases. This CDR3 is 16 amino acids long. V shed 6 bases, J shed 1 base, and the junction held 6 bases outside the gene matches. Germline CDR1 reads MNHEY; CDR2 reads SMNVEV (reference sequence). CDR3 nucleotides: TGTGCCAGCAGCTCCGGACAGGGGGGATCCTACAATGAGCAGTTCTTC. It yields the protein CASSSGQGGSYNEQFF.

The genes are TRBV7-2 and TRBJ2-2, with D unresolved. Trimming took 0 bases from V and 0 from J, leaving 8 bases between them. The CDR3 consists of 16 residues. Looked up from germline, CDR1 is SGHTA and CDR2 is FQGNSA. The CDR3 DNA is TGTGCCAGCAGCTTAGCAGGCGGTACGAACACCGGGGAGCTGTTTTTT. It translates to CASSLAGGTNTGELFF.

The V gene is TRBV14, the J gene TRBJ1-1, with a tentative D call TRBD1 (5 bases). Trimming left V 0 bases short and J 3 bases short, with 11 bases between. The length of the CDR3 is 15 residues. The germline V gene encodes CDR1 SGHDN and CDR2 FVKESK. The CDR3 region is CASSQETGFHTEAFF. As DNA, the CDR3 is TGTGCCAGCAGCCAAGAAACAGGATTCCACACTGAAGCTTTCTTT. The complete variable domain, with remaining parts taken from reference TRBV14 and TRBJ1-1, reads EAGVTQFPSHSVIEKGQTVTLRCDPISGHDNLYWYRRVMGKEIKFLLHFVKESKQDESGMPNNRFLAERTGGTYSTLKVQPAELEDSGVYFCASSQETGFHTEAFFGQGTRLTVV.

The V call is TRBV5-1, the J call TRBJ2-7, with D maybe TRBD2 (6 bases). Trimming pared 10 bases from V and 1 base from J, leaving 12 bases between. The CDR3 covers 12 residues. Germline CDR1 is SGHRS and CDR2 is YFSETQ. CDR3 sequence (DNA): TGCGCCTCCTCAAGCGGGTCCTACGAGCAGTACTTC. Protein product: CASSSGSYEQYF.

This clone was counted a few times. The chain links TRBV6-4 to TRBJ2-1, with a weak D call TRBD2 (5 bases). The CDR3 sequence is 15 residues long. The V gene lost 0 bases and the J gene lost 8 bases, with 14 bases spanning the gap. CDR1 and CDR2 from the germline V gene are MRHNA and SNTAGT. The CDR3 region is CASSDSPGVGDEQFF. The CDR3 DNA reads TGTGCCAGCAGTGACTCGCCCGGGGTTGGAGATGAGCAGTTCTTC.

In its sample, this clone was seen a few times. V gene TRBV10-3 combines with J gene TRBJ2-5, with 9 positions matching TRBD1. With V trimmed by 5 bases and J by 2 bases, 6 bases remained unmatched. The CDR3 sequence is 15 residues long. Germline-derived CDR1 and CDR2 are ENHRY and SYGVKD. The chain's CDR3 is CAISKTGGSQETQYF. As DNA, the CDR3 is TGTGCCATCAGTAAGACAGGGGGATCTCAAGAGACCCAGTACTTC.

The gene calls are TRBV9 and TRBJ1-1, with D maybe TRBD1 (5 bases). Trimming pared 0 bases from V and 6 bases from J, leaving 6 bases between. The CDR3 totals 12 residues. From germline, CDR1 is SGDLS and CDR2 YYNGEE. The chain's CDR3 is CASSVEGSEAFF. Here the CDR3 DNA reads TGTGCCAGCAGCGTAGAGGGGTCTGAAGCTTTCTTT.

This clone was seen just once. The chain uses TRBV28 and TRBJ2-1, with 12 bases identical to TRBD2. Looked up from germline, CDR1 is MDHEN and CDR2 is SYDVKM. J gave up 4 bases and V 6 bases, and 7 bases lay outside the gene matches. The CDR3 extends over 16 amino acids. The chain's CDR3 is CASRAGLAGPYNEQFF. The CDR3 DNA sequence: TGTGCCAGCAGGGCTGGACTAGCGGGACCTTACAATGAGCAGTTCTTC.

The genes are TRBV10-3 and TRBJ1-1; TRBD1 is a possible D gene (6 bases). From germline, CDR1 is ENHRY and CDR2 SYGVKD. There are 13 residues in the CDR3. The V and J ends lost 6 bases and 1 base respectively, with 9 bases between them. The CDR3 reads CAISGQTNTEAFF. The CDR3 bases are TGTGCCATCAGCGGACAGACGAACACTGAAGCTTTCTTT.

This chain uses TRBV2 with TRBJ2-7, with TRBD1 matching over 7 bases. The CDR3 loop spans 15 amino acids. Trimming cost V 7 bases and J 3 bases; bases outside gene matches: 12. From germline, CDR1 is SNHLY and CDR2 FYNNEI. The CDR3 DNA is TGTGCCAGCACCACGGGACAGTGGGTAAACTACGAGCAGTACTTC. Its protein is CASTTGQWVNYEQYF.

The CDR3 DNA sequence: TGTGCCTGTGGTGGGGCACAGCCCCAGCATTTT. It specifies CACGGAQPQHF. J is TRBJ1-5 and V is TRBV30, with D possibly matching TRBD1 (5 bases). V was trimmed by 6 bases and J by 7 bases, leaving 10 bases between them. This CDR3 comprises 11 residues. Looked up from germline, CDR1 is GTSNPN and CDR2 is SVGIG (reference sequence). The whole variable domain, filled in from reference TRBV30 and TRBJ1-5, reads SQTIHQWPATLVQPVGSPLSLECTVEGTSNPNLYWYRQAAGRGLQLLFYSVGIGQISSEVPQNLSASRPQDRQFILSSKKLLLSDSGFYLCACGGAQPQHFGDGTRLSIL.

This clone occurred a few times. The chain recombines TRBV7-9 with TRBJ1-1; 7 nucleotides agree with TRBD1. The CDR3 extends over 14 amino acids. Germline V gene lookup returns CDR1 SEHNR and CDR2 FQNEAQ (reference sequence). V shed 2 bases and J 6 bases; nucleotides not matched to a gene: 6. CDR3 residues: CASSLQGVLSEAFF. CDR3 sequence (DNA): TGTGCCAGCAGCTTACAGGGGGTTCTCTCTGAAGCTTTCTTT.

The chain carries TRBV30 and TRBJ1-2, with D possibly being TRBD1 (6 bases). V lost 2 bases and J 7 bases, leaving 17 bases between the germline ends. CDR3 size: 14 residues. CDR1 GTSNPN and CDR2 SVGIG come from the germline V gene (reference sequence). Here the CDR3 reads CAWSIGRGPRGYTF. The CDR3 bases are TGTGCCTGGAGTATAGGCAGGGGTCCGCGTGGCTACACCTTC. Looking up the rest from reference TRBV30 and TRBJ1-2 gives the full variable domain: SQTIHQWPATLVQPVGSPLSLECTVEGTSNPNLYWYRQAAGRGLQLLFYSVGIGQISSEVPQNLSASRPQDRQFILSSKKLLLSDSGFYLCAWSIGRGPRGYTFGSGTRLTVV.